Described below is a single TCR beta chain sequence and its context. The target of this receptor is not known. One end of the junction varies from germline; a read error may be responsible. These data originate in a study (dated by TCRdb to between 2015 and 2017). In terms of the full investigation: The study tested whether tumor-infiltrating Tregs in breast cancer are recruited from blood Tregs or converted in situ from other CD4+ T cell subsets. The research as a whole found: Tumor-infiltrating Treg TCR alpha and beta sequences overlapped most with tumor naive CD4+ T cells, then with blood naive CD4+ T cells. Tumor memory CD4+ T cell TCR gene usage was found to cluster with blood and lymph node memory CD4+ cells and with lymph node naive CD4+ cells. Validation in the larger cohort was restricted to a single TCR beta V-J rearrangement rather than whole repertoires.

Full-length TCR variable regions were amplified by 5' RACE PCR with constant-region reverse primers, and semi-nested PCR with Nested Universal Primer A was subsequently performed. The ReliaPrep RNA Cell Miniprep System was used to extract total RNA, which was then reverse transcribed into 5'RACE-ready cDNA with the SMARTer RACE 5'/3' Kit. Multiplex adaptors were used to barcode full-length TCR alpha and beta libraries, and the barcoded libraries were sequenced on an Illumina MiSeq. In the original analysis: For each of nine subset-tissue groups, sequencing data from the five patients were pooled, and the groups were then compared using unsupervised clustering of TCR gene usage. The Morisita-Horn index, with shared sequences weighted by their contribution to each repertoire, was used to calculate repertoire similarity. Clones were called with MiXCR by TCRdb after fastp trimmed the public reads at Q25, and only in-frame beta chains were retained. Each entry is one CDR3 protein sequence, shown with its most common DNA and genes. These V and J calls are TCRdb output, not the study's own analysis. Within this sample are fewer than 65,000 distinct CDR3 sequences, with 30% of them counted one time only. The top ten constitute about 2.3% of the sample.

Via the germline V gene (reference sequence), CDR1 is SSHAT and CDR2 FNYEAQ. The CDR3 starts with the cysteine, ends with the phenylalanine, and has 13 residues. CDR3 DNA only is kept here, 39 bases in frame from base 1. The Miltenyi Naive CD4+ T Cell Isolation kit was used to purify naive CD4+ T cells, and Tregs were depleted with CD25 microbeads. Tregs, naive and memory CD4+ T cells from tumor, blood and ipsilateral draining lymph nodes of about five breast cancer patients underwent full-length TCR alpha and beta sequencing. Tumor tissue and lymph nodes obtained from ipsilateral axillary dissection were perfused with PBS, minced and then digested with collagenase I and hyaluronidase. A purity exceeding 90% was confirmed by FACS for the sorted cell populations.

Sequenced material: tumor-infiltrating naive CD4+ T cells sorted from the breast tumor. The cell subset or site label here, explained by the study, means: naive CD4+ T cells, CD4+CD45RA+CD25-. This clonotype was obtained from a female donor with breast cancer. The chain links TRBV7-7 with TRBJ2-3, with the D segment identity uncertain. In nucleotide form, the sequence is TGTGCTAGCAGCCCGGACGCTGCAGATACGCAGTATTTT. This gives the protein CASSPDAADTQYF.